Listed below are T cell receptor beta chains from one sample, sequenced in a study of OX40 agonist ivuxolimab in advanced cancers. TCRdb's table, derived via immunoSEQ multiplex PCR, lists solely in-frame clones and lacks some. The table includes tens of thousands of clones, around nine tenths detected once. The material was CD4+ or CD8+ T cells sorted from blood, obtained in a trial of the OX40 agonist ivuxolimab. Receptors were obtained from an adult with an advanced solid tumor such as melanoma, head and neck, liver or kidney cancer. The CDR3 runs from the conserved cysteine through the conserved F or W. Fields, in order: J gene, D gene, clone size, V gene, CDR3 protein, CDR3 DNA. The D gene is left open where the match is weak. Clone size is stated in some rows and not others, as once, few, many or a class when expanded.

j_gene: TRBJ1-1
d_gene: NA
abundance: NA
v_gene: TRBV7-8
CDR3aa: CASSLGRLTREAFF
CDR3nt: TGTGCCAGCAGCTTAGGCCGGCTGACACGTGAAGCTTTCTTT

j_gene: TRBJ1-3
d_gene: NA
abundance: NA
v_gene: TRBV7-9
CDR3aa: CASSLGTGNTIYF
CDR3nt: TGTGCCAGCAGCTTAGGGACAGGAAACACCATATATTTT

j_gene: TRBJ1-4
d_gene: TRBD1
abundance: NA
v_gene: TRBV7-2
CDR3aa: CASSFGRQGNEKLFF
CDR3nt: TGTGCCAGCAGCTTCGGACGACAGGGTAACGAAAAACTGTTTTTT

j_gene: TRBJ2-5
d_gene: TRBD1
abundance: once
v_gene: TRBV5-6
CDR3aa: CASSRDRTGERETQYF
CDR3nt: TGTGCCAGCAGCCGAGACCGGACAGGGGAGCGAGAGACCCAGTACTTC

j_gene: TRBJ2-1
d_gene: TRBD2
abundance: NA
v_gene: TRBV19
CDR3aa: CASSIGLEYNEQFF
CDR3nt: TGTGCCAGTAGTATCGGACTAGAGTACAATGAGCAGTTCTTC

j_gene: TRBJ2-3
d_gene: TRBD2
abundance: NA
v_gene: TRBV30
CDR3aa: CAWAGGSDTQYF
CDR3nt: TGTGCCTGGGCCGGGGGGTCCGATACGCAGTATTTT

j_gene: TRBJ2-7
d_gene: TRBD2
abundance: once
v_gene: TRBV7-2
CDR3aa: CASSLSPAGGGNEQYF
CDR3nt: TGTGCCAGCAGCTTAAGCCCAGCGGGAGGAGGAAACGAGCAGTACTTC

j_gene: TRBJ2-7
d_gene: TRBD1
abundance: NA
v_gene: TRBV27
CDR3aa: CASSLSATGADEQYF
CDR3nt: TGTGCCAGCAGTTTATCGGCGACAGGGGCCGACGAGCAGTACTTC

j_gene: TRBJ1-1
d_gene: NA
abundance: NA
v_gene: TRBV7-2
CDR3aa: CASSLSRVNTEAFF
CDR3nt: TGTGCCAGCAGCTTATCCAGGGTGAACACTGAAGCTTTCTTT

j_gene: TRBJ1-2
d_gene: TRBD1
abundance: NA
v_gene: TRBV11-3
CDR3aa: CASSPNALTGTGTGYTF
CDR3nt: TGTGCCAGCAGCCCTAACGCTCTCACCGGGACAGGGACCGGCTACACCTTC

j_gene: TRBJ2-7
d_gene: NA
abundance: NA
v_gene: TRBV6-1
CDR3aa: CASSEIAGVKDEQYF
CDR3nt: TGTGCCAGCAGTGAAATTGCCGGGGTTAAAGACGAGCAGTACTTC

j_gene: TRBJ1-2
d_gene: TRBD1
abundance: NA
v_gene: TRBV5-1
CDR3aa: CASSSTSGTGANYGYTF
CDR3nt: TGCGCCAGCAGCTCAACTTCCGGGACAGGGGCGAACTATGGCTACACCTTC

j_gene: TRBJ1-1
d_gene: NA
abundance: NA
v_gene: TRBV10-1
CDR3aa: CASSETGHSTAEAFF
CDR3nt: TGCGCCAGCAGTGAGACCGGTCACTCTACAGCTGAAGCTTTCTTT

j_gene: TRBJ2-7
d_gene: NA
abundance: once
v_gene: TRBV28
CDR3aa: CATVDRSYEQYF
CDR3nt: TGTGCCACAGTGGACCGTTCCTACGAGCAGTACTTC

j_gene: TRBJ2-1
d_gene: NA
abundance: once
v_gene: TRBV7-9
CDR3aa: CASSHQGGANEQFF
CDR3nt: TGTGCCAGCAGCCACCAGGGGGGGGCCAATGAGCAGTTCTTC

j_gene: TRBJ1-5
d_gene: TRBD1
abundance: NA
v_gene: TRBV2
CDR3aa: CASSARQGYQPQHF
CDR3nt: TGTGCCAGCAGTGCCCGACAGGGGTATCAGCCCCAGCATTTT